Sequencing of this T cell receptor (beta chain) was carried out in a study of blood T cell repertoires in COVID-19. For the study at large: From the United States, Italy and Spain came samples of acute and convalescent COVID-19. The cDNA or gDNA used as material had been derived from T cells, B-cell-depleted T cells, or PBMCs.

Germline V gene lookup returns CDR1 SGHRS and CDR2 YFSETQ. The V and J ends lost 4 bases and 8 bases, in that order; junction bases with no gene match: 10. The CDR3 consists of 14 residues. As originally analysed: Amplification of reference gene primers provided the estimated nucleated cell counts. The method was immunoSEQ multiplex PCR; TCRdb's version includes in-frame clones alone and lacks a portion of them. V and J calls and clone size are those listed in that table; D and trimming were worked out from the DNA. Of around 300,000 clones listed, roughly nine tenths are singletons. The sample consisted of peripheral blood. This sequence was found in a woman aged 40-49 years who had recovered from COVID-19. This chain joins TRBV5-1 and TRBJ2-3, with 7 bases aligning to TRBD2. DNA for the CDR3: TGCGCCAGCAGCGAATCGGACGGCGGGGGTACGCAGTATTTT. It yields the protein CASSESDGGGTQYF.